The sample holds one count of the clone carrying this TCR beta chain. The sample belongs to a study of T-cell reconstitution after alpha-beta-depleted transplantation in children. Library preparation (for TCRbeta) was performed with unique molecular identifiers. TCRdb re-derived calls from the PCR reads in MiXCR, one entry per CDR3 protein. The data hold 65,000 to 85,000 distinct CDR3 sequences, with about a tenth observed a single time. The J segment lost 5 bases and the V segment lost 5 bases, leaving 6 bases of the junction unmatched. The germline CDR1 and CDR2 sequences are SGHAT and FQNNGV. This CDR3 comprises 15 residues.

The chain is built from TRBV11-2 and TRBJ2-5; TRBD2 aligns across 12 bases. The sample was PBMCs, taken before TCRalphabeta/CD19-depleted stem cell transplant. This receptor was taken from a boy under 18 with acute myeloid leukemia, due to receive a stem cell transplant. The CDR3 region is CASSPSGGAVETQYF. CDR3 nucleotide sequence: TGTGCCAGCAGCCCTAGCGGGGGGGCCGTGGAGACCCAGTACTTC.